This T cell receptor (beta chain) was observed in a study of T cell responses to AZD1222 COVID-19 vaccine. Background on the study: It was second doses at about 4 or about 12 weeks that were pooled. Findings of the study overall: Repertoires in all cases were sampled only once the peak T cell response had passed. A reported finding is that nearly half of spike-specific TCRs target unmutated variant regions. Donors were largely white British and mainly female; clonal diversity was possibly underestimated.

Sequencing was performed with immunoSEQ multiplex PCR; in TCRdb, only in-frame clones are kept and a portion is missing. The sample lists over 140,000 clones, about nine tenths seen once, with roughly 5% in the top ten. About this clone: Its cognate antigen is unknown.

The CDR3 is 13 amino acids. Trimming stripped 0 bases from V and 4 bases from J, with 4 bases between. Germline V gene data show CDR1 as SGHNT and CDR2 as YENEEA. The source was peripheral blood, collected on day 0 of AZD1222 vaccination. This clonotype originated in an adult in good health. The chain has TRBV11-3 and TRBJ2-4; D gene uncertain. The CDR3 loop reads CASSLDGKNIQYF. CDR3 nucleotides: TGTGCCAGCAGCTTAGATGGGAAAAACATTCAGTACTTC.